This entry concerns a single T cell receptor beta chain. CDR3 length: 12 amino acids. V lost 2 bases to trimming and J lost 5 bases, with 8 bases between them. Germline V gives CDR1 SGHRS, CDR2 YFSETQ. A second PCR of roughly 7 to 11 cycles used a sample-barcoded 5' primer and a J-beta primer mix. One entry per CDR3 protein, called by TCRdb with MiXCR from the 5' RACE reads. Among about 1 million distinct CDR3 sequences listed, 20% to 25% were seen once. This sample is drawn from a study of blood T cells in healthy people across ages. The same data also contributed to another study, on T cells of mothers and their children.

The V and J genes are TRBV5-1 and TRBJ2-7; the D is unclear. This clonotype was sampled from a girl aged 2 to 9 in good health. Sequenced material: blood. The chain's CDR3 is CASSLNVDEQYF. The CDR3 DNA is TGCGCCAGCAGCTTAAACGTTGACGAGCAGTACTTC.